This T cell receptor (beta chain) was documented in a study of T cell responses to AZD1222 COVID-19 vaccine. The CDR3 is 15 amino acids. V was cut by 3 bases and J by 3 bases, with 12 bases left in between. From germline, CDR1 is SGHVS and CDR2 FQNEAQ. Study results and caveats: It was only a handful of AZD1222 recipients who were seropositive at baseline. Once two AZD1222 doses were given, Spike-specific TCR breadth and depth went up.

With regard to this clone: The antigen is unknown.

The assay was immunoSEQ multiplex PCR, and TCRdb's table has in-frame clones only and misses some. Of under 90,000 clones listed, roughly four fifths are singletons. This receptor was obtained from an adult who received the AZD1222 COVID-19 vaccine. The chain is built from TRBV7-8 and TRBJ1-5; a weak D match, TRBD1 (6 bases). The sample was peripheral blood, taken 28 days after the second AZD1222 dose. The CDR3 protein is CASSFRGGTNQPQHF. As DNA, the CDR3 is TGTGCCAGCAGCTTCCGAGGGGGAACCAATCAGCCCCAGCATTTT.